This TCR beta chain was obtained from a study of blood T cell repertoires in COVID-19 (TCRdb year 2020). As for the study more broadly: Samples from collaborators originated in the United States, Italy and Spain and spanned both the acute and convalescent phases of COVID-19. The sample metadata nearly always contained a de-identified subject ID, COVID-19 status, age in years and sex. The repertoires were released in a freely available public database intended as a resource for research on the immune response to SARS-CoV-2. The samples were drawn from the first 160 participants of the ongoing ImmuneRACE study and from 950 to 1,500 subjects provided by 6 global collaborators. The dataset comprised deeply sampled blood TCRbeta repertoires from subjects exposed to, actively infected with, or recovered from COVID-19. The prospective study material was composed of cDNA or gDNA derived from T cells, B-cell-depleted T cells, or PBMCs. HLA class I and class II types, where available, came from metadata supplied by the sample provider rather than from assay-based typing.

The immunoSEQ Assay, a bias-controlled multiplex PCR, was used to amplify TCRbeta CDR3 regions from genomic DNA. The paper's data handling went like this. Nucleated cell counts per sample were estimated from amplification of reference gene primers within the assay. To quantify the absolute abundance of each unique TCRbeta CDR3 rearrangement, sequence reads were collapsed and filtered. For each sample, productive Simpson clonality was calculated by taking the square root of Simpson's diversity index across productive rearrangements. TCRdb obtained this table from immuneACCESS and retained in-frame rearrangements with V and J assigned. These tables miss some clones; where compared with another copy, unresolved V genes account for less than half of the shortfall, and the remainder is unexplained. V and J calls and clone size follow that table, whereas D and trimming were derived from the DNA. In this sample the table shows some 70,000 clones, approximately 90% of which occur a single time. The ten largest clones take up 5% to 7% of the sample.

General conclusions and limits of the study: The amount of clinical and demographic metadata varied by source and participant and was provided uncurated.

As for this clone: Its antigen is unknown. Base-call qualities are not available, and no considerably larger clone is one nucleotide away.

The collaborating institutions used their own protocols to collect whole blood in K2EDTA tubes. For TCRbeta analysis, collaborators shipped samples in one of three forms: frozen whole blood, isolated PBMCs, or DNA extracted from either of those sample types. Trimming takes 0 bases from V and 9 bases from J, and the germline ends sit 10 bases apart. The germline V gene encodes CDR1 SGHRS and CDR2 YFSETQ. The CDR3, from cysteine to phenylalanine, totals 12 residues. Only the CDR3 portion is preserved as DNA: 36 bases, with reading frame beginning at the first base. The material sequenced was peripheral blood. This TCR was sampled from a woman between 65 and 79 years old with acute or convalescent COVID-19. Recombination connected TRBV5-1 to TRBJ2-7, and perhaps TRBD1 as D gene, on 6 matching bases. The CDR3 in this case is CASSLEGVVQYF. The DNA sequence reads TGCGCCAGCAGCTTGGAGGGGGTAGTGCAGTACTTC.